This TCR beta chain emerged from a study of cytomegalovirus exposure and HLA in healthy donors. Study conclusions and caveats: Later genetic work tied a missense DCLRE1C variant to beta-chain V and J trimming.

This CDR3 is 16 amino acids long. The V and J ends lost 0 bases and 6 bases respectively, with 18 bases between them. CDR1 and CDR2 from the germline V gene are MNHNY and SVGAGI (reference sequence). This clone was counted a single time. Its antigen remains unidentified. The PCR made use of 60 Vbeta and 13 Jbeta primers. Only in-frame clones appear in the TCRdb table, and some are missing; sequencing was by immunoSEQ multiplex PCR. The repertoire has 130,000 or so clones, 66% of them found once; the top ten carry 1.5% to 1.9%. The chain couples TRBV6-6 to TRBJ2-7; D may be TRBD2 (7 bases). Sequencing was performed on PBMCs. This TCR came from a man younger than 35 in good health and CMV-seronegative. As DNA, the CDR3 is TGTGCCAGCAGTTACTCGCGTGGGGGAGGGGGAGGCGAGCAGTACTTC. Amino acid sequence: CASSYSRGGGGGEQYF.